One T cell receptor beta chain is described in this entry. Over several immunoSEQ plates, each subset's genomic DNA was distributed in even portions. Assay used: immunoSEQ multiplex PCR; TCRdb lists only in-frame clones, some missing. The profile covers about 2,500,000 clones, with approximately 94% appearing a single time and about 0.13% taken by the ten largest. Trimming removed 3 bases from V and 2 bases from J; junction bases left unmatched: 7. The CDR3 has 17 residues. Germline V gene lookup returns CDR1 SGHTA and CDR2 FQGNSA. The data are from a study of shared clonotypes between healthy human individuals.

This TCR derives from a man aged 18 to 30 in good health. Sequencing was done on a sample of naive CD4+ T cells sorted from blood. Subset of the sample: CD45RA+ positively selected. The chain joins TRBV7-2 to TRBJ2-4, with 10 bases lining up with TRBD1. CDR3 loop: CASSFSGTGVTKNIQYF. The CDR3 nucleotides are TGTGCCAGCAGCTTCTCCGGGACAGGGGTCACCAAAAACATTCAGTACTTC.